Listed here are 24 T cell receptor beta chains from one sample, sequenced in a study of early T cells in non-severe SARS-CoV-2 infection. TCRdb used MiXCR to reprocess the 5' RACE reads, holding one entry per CDR3 protein. Among about 88,000 distinct CDR3 sequences listed, 14% to 15% were seen once. Sequencing input: whole blood. These receptors were obtained from an adult who was a healthcare worker with PCR-confirmed SARS-CoV-2 infection or an uninfected control (not recorded which).

This clonotype was seen a few times. The genes are TRBV6-6 and TRBJ2-2, with D possibly matching TRBD2 (5 bases). Trimming shortened V by 6 bases and J by 6 bases, and 17 bases separated the two germline ends. The CDR3 is 15 residues long. CDR1 is MNHNY, CDR2 SVGAGI, per germline (reference sequence). CDR3 protein: CASRELESWSGELFF. CDR3 DNA: TGTGCCAGCAGAGAACTAGAATCTTGGTCCGGGGAGCTGTTTTTT.

CDR3 coding DNA: TGTGCCAGCAGCCAATGGAGCGGCGAGCAGTACTTC. This codes for CASSQWSGEQYF. The V and J genes are TRBV3-1 and TRBJ2-7; tentatively, D is TRBD2 (5 bases). This CDR3 region has 12 residues. V dropped 2 bases and J dropped 6 bases, with 8 bases sitting between them. The germline gives CDR1 LGHDT, CDR2 YNNKEL (reference sequence).

The table lists this clonotype with many counts. The V gene is TRBV5-1, the J gene TRBJ2-7, with 7 bases fitting TRBD1. This CDR3 region has 13 residues. Trimming took 3 bases from V and 5 from J; bases not matched to a gene: 5. Germline CDR1 and CDR2: SGHRS and YFSETQ. CDR3 in amino acids: CASSSNDRDEQYF. The CDR3 DNA follows: TGCGCCAGCAGCTCGAACGACAGGGACGAGCAGTACTTC.

The chain is built from TRBV29-1 and TRBJ2-1; the D is unclear. CDR1 is SQVTM and CDR2 is ANQGSEA in the germline V gene. Trimming took 3 bases from V and 9 from J, leaving 3 bases between them. The CDR3 sequence is 9 residues long. CDR3 DNA sequence: TGCAGCGTTGAGCGTGAGCAGTTCTTC. Amino acid sequence: CSVEREQFF.

The chain recombines TRBV25-1 with TRBJ2-7; D is undetermined. The CDR3 is made up of 12 amino acids. V was cut by 4 bases and J by 7 bases, with 11 bases left in between. Germline lookup yields CDR1 MGHDK and CDR2 SYGVNS. CDR3 region: CASSVSLGEQYF. CDR3 in DNA: TGTGCCAGCAGTGTCAGCCTGGGGGAGCAGTACTTC.

J is TRBJ2-7 and V is TRBV4-2; the D gene is possibly TRBD2 (6 bases). The germline CDR1 and CDR2 sequences are LGHNA and YNFKEQ. Trimming took 0 bases from V and 12 from J, leaving 15 bases between them. The CDR3 is made up of 13 amino acids. This CDR3 reads CASSQDGVLARYF. The CDR3 nucleotides read TGTGCCAGCAGCCAAGACGGGGTTCTAGCGCGGTACTTC.

This clonotype has a handful of counts. The chain recombines TRBV6-6 with TRBJ2-3; D remains ambiguous. The ends were cut back, 6 bases at V and 5 bases at J, with 9 bases in the middle. The CDR3 is made up of 12 amino acids. CDR1 MNHNY and CDR2 SVGAGI come from the germline V gene (reference sequence). The CDR3 nucleotides read TGTGCCAGCAGCTTGAATAGAGATACGCAGTATTTT. Translated: CASSLNRDTQYF.

This clonotype was counted a single time. This chain joins TRBV5-1 and TRBJ2-2; 9 nucleotides agree with TRBD2. Germline loops: CDR1 SGHRS, CDR2 YFSETQ. CDR3 length equals 16 residues. The V gene end was trimmed by 2 bases and the J gene end by 7 bases; junction bases not matched to a gene: 9. CDR3 bases: TGCGCCAGCAGCTTCGGACTAGCGTTTGGCGACGGGGAGCTGTTTTTT. It encodes CASSFGLAFGDGELFF. The complete variable domain, with remaining parts taken from reference TRBV5-1 and TRBJ2-2, reads KAGVTQTPRYLIKTRGQQVTLSCSPISGHRSVSWYQQTPGQGLQFLFEYFSETQRNKGNFPGRFSGRQFSNSRSEMNVSTLELGDSALYLCASSFGLAFGDGELFFGEGSRLTVL.

This clonotype appeared a few times. This sequence joins TRBV4-3 and TRBJ1-1; the D gene is possibly TRBD1 (6 bases). V lost 3 bases and J 11 bases, leaving 16 bases between the germline ends. Germline V gives CDR1 LGHNA, CDR2 YSLEER. This CDR3 region has 13 residues. DNA of the CDR3: TGCGCCAGCAGCCACCAGACAGGTCTTTTGGCTTTCTTT. Amino acids: CASSHQTGLLAFF.

This clonotype was counted between two and nine times. The chain carries TRBV30 and TRBJ2-1, with D possibly matching TRBD2 (7 bases). V lost 5 bases, J lost 1 base, and 12 bases lay in between. This CDR3 is 14 amino acids long. Per the germline V gene, CDR1 is GTSNPN and CDR2 is SVGIG (reference sequence). CDR3 amino acids: CAWRRGLSYNEQFF. The CDR3, as DNA: TGTGCCTGGCGGCGGGGGCTTTCCTACAATGAGCAGTTCTTC.

This clonotype was seen only a few times. This chain links TRBV20-1 with TRBJ2-2; D not certain. Germline V lookup: CDR1 DFQATT, CDR2 SNEGSKA (reference sequence). V shed 7 bases and J shed 4 bases, with 13 bases lying between them. The CDR3 totals 13 residues. DNA of the CDR3: TGCAGTGTGGGTATAATGGGCACCGGGGAGCTGTTTTTT. As protein: CSVGIMGTGELFF.

V usage is TRBV7-2 and J usage is TRBJ2-7; 7 bases fit TRBD2. There are 15 residues in the CDR3. V lost 2 bases, J lost 2 bases, and 6 bases stayed unmatched. From germline, CDR1 is SGHTA and CDR2 FQGNSA. The CDR3 sequence is CASSLPGGQAYEQYF. CDR3 nucleotides: TGTGCCAGCAGCTTACCGGGAGGCCAGGCCTACGAGCAGTACTTC.

This clonotype was seen ten or more times. The gene calls are TRBV7-6 and TRBJ2-1; possible D gene TRBD2, 6 bases. The CDR3 covers 14 residues. V was cut by 1 base and J by 5 bases, with 9 bases left in between. Germline V gene sequence: CDR1 SGHVS, CDR2 FNYEAQ. The CDR3 region is CASSLDGSHNEQFF. The CDR3 DNA follows: TGTGCCAGCAGCTTAGACGGGAGCCACAATGAGCAGTTCTTC.

This chain joins TRBV10-2 and TRBJ2-1; no reliable D call. V lost 7 bases, J lost 8 bases, and 9 bases lay in between. The CDR3 contains 11 residues. Germline V gives CDR1 WSHSY, CDR2 SAAADI. The CDR3: CASTLNDEQFF. The CDR3, as DNA: TGCGCCAGCACCCTGAATGATGAGCAGTTCTTC.

This clonotype has only a few counts. V and J are TRBV7-7 and TRBJ2-5, with D possibly TRBD2 on 5 matching bases. CDR3 length equals 15 residues. V was clipped by 1 base and J by 4 bases, with 13 bases between them. The V gene's germline CDR1 is SSHAT and CDR2 FNYEAQ (reference sequence). CDR3 DNA sequence: TGTGCCAGCAGCTTAGGGGGAGTGCGCGGAGAGACCCAGTACTTC. Encoded protein: CASSLGGVRGETQYF. Using reference TRBV7-7 and TRBJ2-5 for the parts outside the CDR3, the full variable domain is GAGVSQSPRYKVTKRGQDVTLRCDPISSHATLYWYQQALGQGPEFLTYFNYEAQPDKSGLPSDRFSAERPEGSISTLTIQRTEQRDSAMYRCASSLGGVRGETQYFGPGTRLLVL.

This clonotype appeared a few times. This chain connects TRBV5-6 to TRBJ2-2; maybe TRBD2 (5 bases). The CDR3 totals 17 residues. V lost 1 base and J 0 bases, leaving 13 bases between the germline ends. The germline gives CDR1 SGHDT, CDR2 YYEEEE. CDR3 loop: CASSLRELTSNTGELFF. The CDR3 DNA reads as TGTGCCAGCAGCTTGCGGGAACTCACTTCGAACACCGGGGAGCTGTTTTTT.

The chain links TRBV20-1 to TRBJ2-5; TRBD1 aligns across 9 bases. This CDR3 spans 15 amino acids. Germline CDR1 reads DFQATT; CDR2 reads SNEGSKA (reference sequence). V gave up 0 bases and J gave up 5 bases; unmatched junction bases: 7. CDR3 coding DNA: TGCAGTGCTAGAGATCCCGACAGGGGGTCGGAGACCCAGTACTTC. This encodes CSARDPDRGSETQYF.

The V gene is TRBV2, the J gene TRBJ2-1; D remains unclear. Germline V gene lookup returns CDR1 SNHLY and CDR2 FYNNEI. V gave up 7 bases and J gave up 0 bases, with 10 bases separating them. The CDR3 is 14 residues long. The CDR3 reads CASTDFSSYNEQFF. The CDR3 coding sequence is TGTGCCAGCACTGACTTTAGCTCCTACAATGAGCAGTTCTTC.

The chain couples TRBV11-2 to TRBJ2-2; tentative D call: TRBD2 (7 bases). The germline V gene encodes CDR1 SGHAT and CDR2 FQNNGV. The germline V and J ends were trimmed by 3 bases and 0 bases, with 11 bases remaining between them. This CDR3 comprises 16 residues. The chain's CDR3 is CASSLGGGPNTGELFF. Written as DNA, the CDR3 is TGTGCCAGCAGCTTGGGCGGGGGCCCGAACACCGGGGAGCTGTTTTTT.

This clonotype was seen a handful of times. The rearrangement uses TRBV7-9 and TRBJ2-7; D possibly corresponds to TRBD1 (5 bases). CDR1 is SEHNR, CDR2 FQNEAQ, per germline (reference sequence). V was pared by 5 bases and J by 2 bases, with 16 bases between. The length of the CDR3 is 15 residues. CDR3 nucleotides: TGTGCCAGCAGCCTTGGGGCCAAAACAGCCTACGAGCAGTACTTC. Translated: CASSLGAKTAYEQYF.

The V and J genes are TRBV12-3 or TRBV12-4 and TRBJ2-7; 8 nucleotides agree with TRBD2. The V gene end was trimmed by 2 bases and the J gene end by 7 bases; junction bases not matched to a gene: 7. There are 14 residues in the CDR3. Here the CDR3 DNA reads TGTGCCAGCAGTTTAAGCAGCGGGAGAAGTGAGCAGTACTTC. Protein: CASSLSSGRSEQYF.

The chain couples TRBV28 to TRBJ1-4, with 8 bases lining up with TRBD1. After removal of 7 bases from V and 11 bases from J, the junction contained 9 bases not matched to a gene. The CDR3 is 13 residues long. Germline lookup yields CDR1 MDHEN and CDR2 SYDVKM. The CDR3 sequence: CASMVQGERKLFF. The CDR3 DNA follows: TGTGCCAGCATGGTACAGGGGGAAAGGAAACTGTTTTTT.

This clonotype was found a few times. The rearrangement joins TRBV27 to TRBJ1-5; D unresolved. V was pared by 3 bases and J by 2 bases, with 8 bases between. The CDR3 contains 14 residues. CDR1 MNHEY and CDR2 SMNVEV come from the germline V gene (reference sequence). The CDR3 DNA reads TGTGCCAGCAGTTTTGGGCAGGGCAATCAGCCCCAGCATTTT. Protein: CASSFGQGNQPQHF.

This clonotype showed up just a few times. The chain joins TRBV9 to TRBJ2-3; no clear D. CDR1 and CDR2 from the germline V gene are SGDLS and YYNGEE. The CDR3 runs 12 residues. Trimming stripped 2 bases from V and 2 bases from J, with 3 bases between. As DNA, the CDR3 is TGTGCCAGCAGCGTCTACACAGATACGCAGTATTTT. Residues: CASSVYTDTQYF.